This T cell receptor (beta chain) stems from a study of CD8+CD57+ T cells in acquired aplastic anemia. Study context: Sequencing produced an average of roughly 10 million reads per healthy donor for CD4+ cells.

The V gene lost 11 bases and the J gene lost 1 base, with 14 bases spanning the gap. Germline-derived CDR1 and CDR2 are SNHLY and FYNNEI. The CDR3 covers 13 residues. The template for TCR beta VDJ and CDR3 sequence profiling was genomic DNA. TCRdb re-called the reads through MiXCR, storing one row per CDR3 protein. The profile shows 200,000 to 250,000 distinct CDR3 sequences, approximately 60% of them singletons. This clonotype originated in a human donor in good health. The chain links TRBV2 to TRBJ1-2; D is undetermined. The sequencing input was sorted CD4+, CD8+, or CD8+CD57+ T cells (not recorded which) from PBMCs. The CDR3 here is CASKPGVNYGYTF. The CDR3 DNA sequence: TGTGCCTCCAAACCGGGAGTTAACTATGGCTACACCTTC.